This T cell receptor (beta chain) was profiled in a study of cytomegalovirus exposure and HLA in healthy donors. Findings and limits, study-wide: TCR beta sequences reportedly predicted most subjects' HLA-A and HLA-B alleles accurately. Some V segments (TRBV6-2 and TRBV6-3 among them) were excluded as indistinguishable. Overall, around 150 TCR beta chains were annotated as cytomegalovirus-associated.

Both 60 Vbeta primers and 13 Jbeta primers went into the PCR. Method: immunoSEQ multiplex PCR; TCRdb's copy keeps in-frame clones and lacks some. This sample yields 95,000 to 150,000 clones, of which approximately 17% are seen a single time; 2.9% belongs to the top ten. Healthy individuals who donated bone marrow served as the donors. On this clone itself: As yet, its antigen is unknown.

Trimming removed 7 bases from V and 0 bases from J, with 18 bases in between. The CDR3 totals 15 residues. Germline V CDR1 and CDR2: SQVTM, ANQGSEA. The sequencing input was PBMCs. This chain links TRBV29-1 with TRBJ1-1; D is possibly TRBD1 (5 bases). The TCR sequence derives from a female donor in good health and CMV-seropositive. CDR3 residues: CSAGAGWGMNTEAFF. The CDR3 coding sequence is TGCAGCGCTGGGGCGGGGTGGGGGATGAACACTGAAGCTTTCTTT.